Sequencing of this T cell receptor beta chain was carried out in a study of regulatory T cells in long-lasting Graves disease. Study-level information: New Graves' disease cases had less than 3 months of antithyroid drugs.

The time point here: newly diagnosed GD, antithyroid drugs for less than 3 months. Scientists built the TCR library using RNA that was extracted from PBMCs. The CDR3 is 13 residues long. V shed 4 bases and J shed 7 bases, with 13 bases lying between them. Germline lookup yields CDR1 GTSNPN and CDR2 SVGIG (reference sequence). Sequencing libraries for TCR beta were prepared with iRepertoire HTBI primers and Arm-PCR of CDR3 regions. In TCRdb, the multiplex PCR reads were re-called with MiXCR into one record per CDR3 protein. The sample contains about 450,000 distinct CDR3 sequences, 13% to 15% of which appear only once. This clonotype appeared a few times. The same sample was also used in a study of T cells in Graves' hyperthyroidism and ophthalmopathy.

The chain uses TRBV30 and TRBJ2-2; possible D gene TRBD1, 6 bases. The TCR comes from a woman aged 45-65 years with Graves disease. This specimen consisted of peripheral blood mononuclear cells (PBMCs), obtained at new diagnosis, from a patient treated with antithyroid drugs. The CDR3 reads CAWIWGPYGELFF. In DNA form, the CDR3 reads TGTGCCTGGATATGGGGGCCATACGGGGAGCTGTTTTTT.